This T cell receptor (beta chain) was identified in a study of cytomegalovirus exposure and HLA in healthy donors. General study points: V- and J-gene trimming of TCR beta was linked (in a later analysis) to a missense DCLRE1C variant. Reports described diagnosis of cytomegalovirus status by the classifier as highly specific and sensitive.

This CDR3 contains 17 residues. Germline V gene lookup returns CDR1 SGHAT and CDR2 FQNNGV. With V trimmed by 4 bases and J by 5 bases, 7 bases remained unmatched. 13 Jbeta primers and 60 Vbeta primers were used for the PCR. The table came from immunoSEQ multiplex PCR; TCRdb's copy has only in-frame clones and leaves some out. The sample has some 130,000 clones, 66% seen once. A note on this clone: Its antigen is undetermined.

The chain is built from TRBV11-2 and TRBJ2-1, with 14 bases identical to TRBD2. This TCR was recovered from a human donor in good health. Sequenced material: PBMCs. The DNA for the CDR3 is TGTGCCAGCAGCTCTGGGACTAGCGGGAGAGGCAACAATGAGCAGTTCTTC. Translated, it gives CASSSGTSGRGNNEQFF.